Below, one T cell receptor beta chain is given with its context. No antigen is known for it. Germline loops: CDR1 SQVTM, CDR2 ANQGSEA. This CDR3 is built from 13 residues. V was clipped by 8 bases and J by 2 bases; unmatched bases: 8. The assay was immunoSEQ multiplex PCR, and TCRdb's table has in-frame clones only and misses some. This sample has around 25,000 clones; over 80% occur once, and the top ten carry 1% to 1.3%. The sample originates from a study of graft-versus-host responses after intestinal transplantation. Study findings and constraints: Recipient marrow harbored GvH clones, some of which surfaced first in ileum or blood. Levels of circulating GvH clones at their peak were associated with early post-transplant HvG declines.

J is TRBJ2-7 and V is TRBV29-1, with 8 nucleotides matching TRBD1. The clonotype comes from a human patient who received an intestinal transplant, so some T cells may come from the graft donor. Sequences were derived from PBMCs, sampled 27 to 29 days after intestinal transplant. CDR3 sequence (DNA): TGCAGCACCTCCGGGACAGGTCCCTACGAGCAGTACTTC. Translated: CSTSGTGPYEQYF.